This T cell receptor (beta chain) comes out of a study of T cell responses to AZD1222 COVID-19 vaccine. Libraries were prepared by immunoSEQ multiplex PCR; TCRdb keeps only in-frame clonotypes and omits some of them. The profile shows roughly 150,000 clones, 80% to 95% of them singletons. V was shortened by 0 bases and J by 15 bases, with 12 bases between the two germline ends. The CDR3 runs to 12 residues. Germline V lookup: CDR1 SGHDN, CDR2 FVKESK. This chain uses TRBV14 with TRBJ2-1; D gene uncertain. This sequence originates from an adult in good health. Material: peripheral blood, obtained on day 0 of AZD1222 vaccination. The CDR3 is CASSQESTQLFF. The CDR3 nucleotides read TGTGCCAGCAGCCAAGAATCGACGCAGTTGTTCTTC. Together with reference TRBV14 and TRBJ2-1, the CDR3 gives the full variable domain: EAGVTQFPSHSVIEKGQTVTLRCDPISGHDNLYWYRRVMGKEIKFLLHFVKESKQDESGMPNNRFLAERTGGTYSTLKVQPAELEDSGVYFCASSQESTQLFFGPGTRLTVL.